This T cell receptor beta chain was sequenced in a study of CD8 T cells in ankylosing spondylitis. V was pared by 2 bases and J by 1 base, with 11 bases of the junction left unmatched. CDR3 size: 19 residues. CDR1 KGHSH and CDR2 LQKENI come from the germline V gene. Preparation of TCR beta libraries was done by quantitative 5'-RACE with molecular barcodes. TCRdb analysed the 5' RACE reads with MiXCR anew, one entry per CDR3 protein. The sample has about 140,000 distinct CDR3 sequences, 8% to 9% seen once. This clonotype was seen repeatedly, ten times or more. The sequencing input was synovial fluid, either unsorted or a sorted T cell fraction (not recorded which). This chain connects TRBV18 to TRBJ2-1, with 10 bases identical to TRBD2. The source of this sequence is a male donor with ankylosing spondylitis. The CDR3 sequence is CASSPVSLAGAQSYNEQFF. CDR3 coding DNA: TGTGCCAGCTCACCAGTGTCGCTAGCGGGAGCACAGTCCTACAATGAGCAGTTCTTC.